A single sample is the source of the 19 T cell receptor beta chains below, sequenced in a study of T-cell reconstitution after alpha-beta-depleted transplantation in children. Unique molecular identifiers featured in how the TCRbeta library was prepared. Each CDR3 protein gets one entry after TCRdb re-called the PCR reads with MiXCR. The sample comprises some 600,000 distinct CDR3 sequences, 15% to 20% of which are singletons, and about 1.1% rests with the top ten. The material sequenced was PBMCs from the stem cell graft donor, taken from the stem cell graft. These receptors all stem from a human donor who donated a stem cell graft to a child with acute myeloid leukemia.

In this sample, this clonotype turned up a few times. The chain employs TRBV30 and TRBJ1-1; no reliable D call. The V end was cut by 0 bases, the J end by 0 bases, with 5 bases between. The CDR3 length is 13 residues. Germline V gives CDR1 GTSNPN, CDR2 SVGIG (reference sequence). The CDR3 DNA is TGTGCCTGGAGTGTGGGTCTGAACACTGAAGCTTTCTTT. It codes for CAWSVGLNTEAFF.

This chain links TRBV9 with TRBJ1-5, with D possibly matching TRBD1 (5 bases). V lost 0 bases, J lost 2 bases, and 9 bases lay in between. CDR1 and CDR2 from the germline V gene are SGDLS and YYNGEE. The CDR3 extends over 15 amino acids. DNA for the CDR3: TGTGCCAGCAGCGTAGAACCGGGGGGCAATCAGCCCCAGCATTTT. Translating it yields CASSVEPGGNQPQHF.

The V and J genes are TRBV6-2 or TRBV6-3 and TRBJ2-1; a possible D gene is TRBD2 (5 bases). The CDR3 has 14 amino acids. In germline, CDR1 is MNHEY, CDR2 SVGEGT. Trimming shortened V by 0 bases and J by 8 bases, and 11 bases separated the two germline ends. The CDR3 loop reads CASSYSRPEDEQFF. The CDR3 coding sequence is TGTGCCAGCAGTTACTCGAGACCGGAGGATGAGCAGTTCTTC.

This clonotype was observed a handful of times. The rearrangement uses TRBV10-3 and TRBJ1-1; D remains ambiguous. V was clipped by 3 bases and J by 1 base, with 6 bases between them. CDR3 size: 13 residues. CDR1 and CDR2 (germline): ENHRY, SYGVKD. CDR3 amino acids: CAISEDRNTEAFF. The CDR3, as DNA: TGTGCCATCAGTGAAGACCGGAACACTGAAGCTTTCTTT.

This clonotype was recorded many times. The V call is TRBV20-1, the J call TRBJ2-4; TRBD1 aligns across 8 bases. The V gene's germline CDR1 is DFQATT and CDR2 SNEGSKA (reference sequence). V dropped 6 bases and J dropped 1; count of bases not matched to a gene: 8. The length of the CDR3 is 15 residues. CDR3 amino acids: CSAKDRDGAKNIQYF. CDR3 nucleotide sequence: TGCAGTGCAAAGGACAGGGATGGGGCCAAAAACATTCAGTACTTC.

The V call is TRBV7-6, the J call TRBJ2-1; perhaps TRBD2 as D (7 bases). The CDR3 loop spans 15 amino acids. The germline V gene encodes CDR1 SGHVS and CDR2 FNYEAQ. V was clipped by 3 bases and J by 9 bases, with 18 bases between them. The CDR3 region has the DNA TGTGCCAGCAGCTTTGGTGCCGAAGGGGGGGTTGAGCAGTTCTTC. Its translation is CASSFGAEGGVEQFF. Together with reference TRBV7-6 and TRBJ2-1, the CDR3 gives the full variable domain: GAGVSQSPRYKVTKRGQDVALRCDPISGHVSLYWYRQALGQGPEFLTYFNYEAQQDKSGLPNDRFSAERPEGSISTLTIQRTEQRDSAMYRCASSFGAEGGVEQFFGPGTRLTVL.

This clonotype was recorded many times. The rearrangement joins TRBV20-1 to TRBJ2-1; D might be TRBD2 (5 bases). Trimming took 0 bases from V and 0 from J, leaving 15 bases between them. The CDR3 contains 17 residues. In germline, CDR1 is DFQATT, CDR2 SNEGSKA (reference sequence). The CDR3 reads CSARDSGGGSSYNEQFF. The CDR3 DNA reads TGCAGTGCTAGAGATTCGGGCGGTGGGAGCTCCTACAATGAGCAGTTCTTC.

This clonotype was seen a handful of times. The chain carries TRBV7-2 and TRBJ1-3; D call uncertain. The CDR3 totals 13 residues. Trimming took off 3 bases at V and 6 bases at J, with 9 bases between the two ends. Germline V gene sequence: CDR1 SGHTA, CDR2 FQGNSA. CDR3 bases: TGTGCCAGCAGCTTGTCGAGGGAAAACACCATATATTTT. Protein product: CASSLSRENTIYF.

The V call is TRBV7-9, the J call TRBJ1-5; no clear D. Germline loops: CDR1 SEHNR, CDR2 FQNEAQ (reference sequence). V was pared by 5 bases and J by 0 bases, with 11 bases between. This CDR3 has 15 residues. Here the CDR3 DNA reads TGTGCCAGCAGCCCCGGGGAAGATAGCAATCAGCCCCAGCATTTT. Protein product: CASSPGEDSNQPQHF.

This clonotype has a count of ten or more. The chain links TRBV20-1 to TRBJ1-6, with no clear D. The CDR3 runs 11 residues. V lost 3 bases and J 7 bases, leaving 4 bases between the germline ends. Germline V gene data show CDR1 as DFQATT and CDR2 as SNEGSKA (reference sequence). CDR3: CSARRNSPLHF. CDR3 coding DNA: TGCAGTGCTAGGAGGAATTCACCCCTCCACTTT.

CDR3 coding DNA: TGTGCCAGCAGCCAAGAGGCCAGGCTCAATTCACCCCTCCACTTT. Its translation: CASSQEARLNSPLHF. The chain couples TRBV4-2 to TRBJ1-6, with D unresolved. This CDR3 is 15 amino acids long. Germline lookup yields CDR1 LGHNA and CDR2 YNFKEQ. Trimming stripped 0 bases from V and 7 bases from J, with 10 bases between.

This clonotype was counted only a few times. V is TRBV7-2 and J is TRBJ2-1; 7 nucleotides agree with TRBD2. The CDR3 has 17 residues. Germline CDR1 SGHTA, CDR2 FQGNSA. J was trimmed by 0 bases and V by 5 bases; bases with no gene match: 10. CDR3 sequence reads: CASSHSASGSSYNEQFF. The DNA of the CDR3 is TGTGCCAGCAGCCATTCCGCTAGCGGAAGCTCCTACAATGAGCAGTTCTTC.

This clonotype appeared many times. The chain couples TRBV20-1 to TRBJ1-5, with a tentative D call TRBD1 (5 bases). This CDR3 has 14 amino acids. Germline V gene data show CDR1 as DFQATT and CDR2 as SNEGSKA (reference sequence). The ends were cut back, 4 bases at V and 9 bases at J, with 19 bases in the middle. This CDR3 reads CSAMEAGHKGPQHF. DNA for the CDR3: TGCAGTGCTATGGAGGCAGGACATAAAGGGCCCCAGCATTTT.

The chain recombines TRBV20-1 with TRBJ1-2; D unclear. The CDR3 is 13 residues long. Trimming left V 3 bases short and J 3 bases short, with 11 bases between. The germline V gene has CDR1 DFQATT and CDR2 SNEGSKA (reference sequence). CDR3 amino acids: CSASRSEDYGYTF. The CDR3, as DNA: TGCAGTGCTAGCCGGTCGGAAGACTATGGCTACACCTTC.

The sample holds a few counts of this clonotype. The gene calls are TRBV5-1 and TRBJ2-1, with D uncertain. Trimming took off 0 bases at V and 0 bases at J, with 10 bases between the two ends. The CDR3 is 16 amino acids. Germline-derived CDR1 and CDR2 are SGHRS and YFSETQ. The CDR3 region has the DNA TGCGCCAGCAGCTTGGCCTTGCCGAGCTCCTACAATGAGCAGTTCTTC. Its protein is CASSLALPSSYNEQFF.

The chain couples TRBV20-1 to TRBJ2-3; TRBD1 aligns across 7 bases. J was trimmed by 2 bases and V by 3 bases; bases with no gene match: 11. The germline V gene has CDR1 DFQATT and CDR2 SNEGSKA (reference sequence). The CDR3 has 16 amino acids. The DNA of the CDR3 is TGCAGTGCTAGTGGCCATATGGACAGGTCCACAGATACGCAGTATTTT. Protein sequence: CSASGHMDRSTDTQYF.

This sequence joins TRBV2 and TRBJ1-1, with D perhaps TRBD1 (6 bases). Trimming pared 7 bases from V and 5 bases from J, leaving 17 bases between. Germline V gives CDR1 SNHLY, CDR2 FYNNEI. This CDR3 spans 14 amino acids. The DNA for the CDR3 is TGTGCCAGCATTTGGACAGCCACGGGGACTGAAGCTTTCTTT. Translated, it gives CASIWTATGTEAFF. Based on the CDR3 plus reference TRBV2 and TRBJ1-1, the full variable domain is EPEVTQTPSHQVTQMGQEVILRCVPISNHLYFYWYRQILGQKVEFLVSFYNNEISEKSEIFDDQFSVERPDGSNFTLKIRSTKLEDSAMYFCASIWTATGTEAFFGQGTRLTVV.

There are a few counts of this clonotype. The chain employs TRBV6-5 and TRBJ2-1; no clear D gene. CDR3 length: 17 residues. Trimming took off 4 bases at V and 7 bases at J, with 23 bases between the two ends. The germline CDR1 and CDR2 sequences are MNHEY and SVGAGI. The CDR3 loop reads CASSSLFDHGYGNEQFF. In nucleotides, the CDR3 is TGTGCCAGCAGTTCCCTCTTTGACCACGGGTATGGAAATGAGCAGTTCTTC.

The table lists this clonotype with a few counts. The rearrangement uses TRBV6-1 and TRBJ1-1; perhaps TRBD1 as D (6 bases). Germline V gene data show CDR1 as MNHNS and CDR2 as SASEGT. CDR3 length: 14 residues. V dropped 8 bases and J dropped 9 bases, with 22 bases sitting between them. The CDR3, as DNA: TGTGCCAGCGGACTAACAGGGCCTAGAAAGAAAGCTTTCTTT. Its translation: CASGLTGPRKKAFF.